A single sample gave rise to the 20 T cell receptor beta chains below, sequenced in a study. Adaptor-ligated barcode primers were used to amplify TRBV12-4/TRBJ1-2 clonotypes. TCRdb recomputed calls from the multiplex PCR reads with MiXCR, one row per CDR3 protein. The repertoire holds 800 to 1,000 distinct CDR3 sequences, with over 7.5% as singletons. Sample: naive CD4+ T cells sorted from blood. Subset indicated: naive CD4+ T cells, CD4+CD45RA+CD25-. All receptors come from a female donor with breast cancer.

This clonotype was seen repeatedly, ten times or more. This chain joins TRBV12-3 or TRBV12-4 and TRBJ1-2, with D maybe TRBD1 (5 bases). The CDR3 has 13 amino acids. The CDR3 spells CAVGTAFNYGYTF. The DNA of the CDR3 is TGTGCGGTCGGGACTGCTTTTAACTATGGCTACACCTTC.

This clonotype was seen at least ten times. V usage is TRBV12-3 or TRBV12-4 and J usage is TRBJ1-2; possible D gene TRBD1, 5 bases. Trimming removed 2 bases from V and 3 bases from J, with 13 bases in between. The CDR3 loop spans 15 amino acids. The CDR3 sequence: CASSLSGLPYYGYTF. In DNA form, the CDR3 reads TGTGCCAGCAGTTTATCAGGGCTCCCCTACTATGGCTACACCTTC.

In this sample, this clonotype turned up a few times. This chain joins TRBV12-3 or TRBV12-4 and TRBJ1-2, with D possibly matching TRBD1 (6 bases). The CDR3 has 13 amino acids. V gave up 4 bases and J gave up 4 bases, with 10 bases separating them. CDR3 in amino acids: CASSSRGGYGYTF. The CDR3 coding sequence is TGTGCCAGCAGTTCCAGGGGAGGCTATGGCTACACCTTC.

This clonotype showed up just a few times. The V gene is TRBV12-3 or TRBV12-4, the J gene TRBJ1-2; D gene uncertain. The V end was cut by 2 bases, the J end by 7 bases, with 11 bases between. The CDR3 runs 13 residues. The CDR3 region is CASSLHGGSGYTF. CDR3 sequence (DNA): TGTGCCAGCAGTTTACATGGAGGGTCTGGCTACACCTTC.

This clonotype was seen repeatedly, ten times or more. CDR3 loop: CASSADRGGYGYTF. Written as DNA, the CDR3 is TGTGCCAGCAGTGCGGACAGGGGAGGGTATGGCTACACCTTC. The V and J genes are TRBV12-3 or TRBV12-4 and TRBJ1-2, with 9 bases aligning to TRBD1. CDR3 length equals 14 residues. V trimming: 5 bases; J trimming: 5 bases; junction bases outside the gene matches: 6.

This clonotype is classed as medium-sized (0.01 to 0.1%). The J gene is TRBJ1-2, the V gene TRBV12-3 or TRBV12-4; D is uncertain. The CDR3 runs to 11 residues. V shed 6 bases and J shed 8 bases, with 10 bases lying between them. The CDR3 DNA follows: TGTGCCAGCAGGAAGACGTACGGCTACACCTTC. It encodes CASRKTYGYTF.

This clonotype is medium-sized by share. The chain recombines TRBV12-3 or TRBV12-4 with TRBJ1-2; 9 bases line up with TRBD1. This CDR3 region has 16 residues. Germline trimming cut 5 bases from V and 8 bases from J; bases unmatched to any gene: 15. The CDR3 sequence is CASSPPGTGIIYGYTF. Written as DNA, the CDR3 is TGTGCCAGCAGTCCGCCCGGGACAGGGATAATATACGGCTACACCTTC.

This clonotype was recorded at least ten times. This chain links TRBV12-3 or TRBV12-4 with TRBJ1-2, with a tentative D call TRBD1 (6 bases). CDR3 length: 14 residues. Trimming removed 5 bases at V and 5 bases at J, with 15 bases between. CDR3 sequence: CASSLRTEIYGYTF. The CDR3 DNA reads as TGTGCCAGCAGTCTCCGGACAGAAATATATGGCTACACCTTC.

A few counts support this clonotype. This may be a read error, as it is one base from a much larger clone. The V and J genes are TRBV12-3 or TRBV12-4 and TRBJ1-2; weak D call: TRBD1 (6 bases). CDR3 length equals 13 residues. This CDR3 is CTSSLRDMEGYTF. The CDR3 coding sequence is TGTACCAGCAGTTTGAGGGACATGGAGGGCTACACCTTC.

This clonotype was counted many times. The gene calls are TRBV12-3 or TRBV12-4 and TRBJ1-2; D remains unclear. There are 14 residues in the CDR3. V lost 5 bases and J 4 bases, leaving 14 bases between the germline ends. The CDR3 nucleotides are TGTGCCAGCAGTAATGGCAAAGCGCTCTATGGCTACACCTTC. Amino acids: CASSNGKALYGYTF.

This clonotype came up a few times. This chain joins TRBV12-3 or TRBV12-4 and TRBJ1-2; a possible D gene is TRBD1 (5 bases). This CDR3 has 13 amino acids. Trimming removed 8 bases from V and 4 bases from J, with 14 bases in between. CDR3 sequence: CASGLDSGYGYTF. DNA of the CDR3: TGTGCCAGCGGGCTAGACAGCGGCTATGGCTACACCTTC.

The chain links TRBV12-3 or TRBV12-4 to TRBJ1-2, with D possibly TRBD1 on 5 matching bases. Trimming left V 4 bases short and J 10 bases short, with 16 bases between. This CDR3 is 13 amino acids long. In DNA, the CDR3 is TGTGCCAGCAGTTCTCCTACGGGACGCTCCTACACCTTC. It is translated as CASSSPTGRSYTF.

This clonotype is categorized as medium-sized. The chain joins TRBV12-3 or TRBV12-4 to TRBJ1-2; 8 nucleotides line up with TRBD1. This CDR3 contains 16 residues. With 4 bases clipped from V and 3 bases from J, the junction kept 10 bases outside the gene matches. The DNA for the CDR3 is TGTGCCAGCAGTTCCCTACAGTCGACAGGGGACTATGGCTACACCTTC. Translating gives CASSSLQSTGDYGYTF.

The table lists this clonotype with many counts. The CDR3 DNA reads TGTGCCAGCACCCCGGATCTACAGGGTTACGGCTACACCTTC. Amino acid sequence: CASTPDLQGYGYTF. This chain joins TRBV12-3 or TRBV12-4 and TRBJ1-2; tentatively, D is TRBD1 (6 bases). V was pared by 7 bases and J by 8 bases, with 20 bases between. The CDR3 extends over 14 amino acids.

This clonotype was seen repeatedly, ten times or more. At one of its ends the junction is not consistent with the germline gene, which may arise from a read error. The V and J genes are TRBV12-3 or TRBV12-4 and TRBJ1-2, with D hard to call. The CDR3 is 11 amino acids. DNA of the CDR3: TGTGCCAGCAGTGGAACCAGGAGTCCCGCCTTC. This codes for CASSGTRSPAF.

A few counts support this clonotype. V is TRBV12-3 or TRBV12-4 and J is TRBJ1-2; D not resolved. The V end was cut by 7 bases, the J end by 0 bases, with 9 bases between. The length of the CDR3 is 13 residues. CDR3 sequence (DNA): TGTGCCAGCACGCGGGGTGCTAACTATGGCTACACCTTC. As protein: CASTRGANYGYTF.

This clonotype was seen repeatedly, ten times or more. Here the CDR3 reads CASSFPGQVPWGYTF. The CDR3 DNA reads TGTGCCAGCAGTTTCCCGGGACAGGTCCCTTGGGGCTACACCTTC. The genes are TRBV12-3 or TRBV12-4 and TRBJ1-2; 8 nucleotides agree with TRBD1. This CDR3 is built from 15 residues. The J segment lost 8 bases and the V segment lost 3 bases, leaving 11 bases of the junction unmatched.

The sample holds many counts of this clonotype. The gene calls are TRBV12-3 or TRBV12-4 and TRBJ1-2; perhaps TRBD1 as D (6 bases). The CDR3 runs 13 residues. V was cut by 4 bases and J by 7 bases, with 13 bases left in between. CDR3 bases: TGTGCCAGCAGTTCTAGACAGGCGAGTGGCTACACCTTC. Translation gives CASSSRQASGYTF.

This clonotype is labeled medium-sized. The gene calls are TRBV12-3 or TRBV12-4 and TRBJ1-2; D perhaps matches TRBD1 (5 bases). V dropped 8 bases and J dropped 8 bases, with 18 bases sitting between them. This CDR3 is built from 13 residues. CDR3: CASEKEFGDGYTF. The CDR3 DNA is TGTGCCAGCGAAAAGGAGTTTGGGGACGGCTACACCTTC.

This clonotype was seen a few times. This chain connects TRBV12-3 or TRBV12-4 to TRBJ1-2, with D tentatively TRBD1 (5 bases). The CDR3 covers 13 residues. V was clipped by 6 bases and J by 3 bases, with 11 bases between them. The CDR3 DNA follows: TGTGCCAGCAGCCCCAGGGAAGACTATGGCTACACCTTC. Protein: CASSPREDYGYTF.